This entry lists 5 T cell receptor beta chains sequenced from one sample in a study of blood T cell repertoires in COVID-19. Here immunoSEQ multiplex PCR was the method, and the copy in TCRdb shows in-frame clones only, minus some. The sample includes tens of thousands of clones, roughly 85% of them seen just once. Sequenced input: peripheral blood. The receptors come from a man between 65 and 85 years old in a cohort sampled during active COVID-19.

This clone was seen more than once but under ten times. The chain links TRBV6-5 to TRBJ1-4; the match to TRBD1 covers 8 bases. Per the germline V gene, CDR1 is MNHEY and CDR2 is SVGAGI. CDR3 size: 12 residues. V shed 6 bases, J shed 8 bases, and the junction held 2 bases outside the gene matches. CDR3 region: CASRGQVEKLFF. CDR3 nucleotide sequence: TGTGCCAGCAGGGGACAGGTAGAAAAACTGTTTTTT.

This chain joins TRBV7-9 and TRBJ2-1; D may be TRBD2 (5 bases). V was pared by 4 bases and J by 6 bases, with 16 bases between. Germline CDR1 is SEHNR and CDR2 is FQNEAQ (reference sequence). This CDR3 spans 15 amino acids. The chain's CDR3 is CASSYRPRTANEQFF. The CDR3 DNA sequence: TGTGCCAGCAGCTACAGACCACGGACTGCCAATGAGCAGTTCTTC.

The V call is TRBV4-1, the J call TRBJ2-1; 10 positions match TRBD2. The trim removed 0 bases at V and 3 bases at J, leaving 5 bases unmatched. The CDR3 contains 17 residues. The germline gives CDR1 MGHRA, CDR2 YSYEKL. The CDR3 loop reads CASSQDATSGLYNEQFF. CDR3 sequence (DNA): TGCGCCAGCAGCCAAGACGCGACTAGCGGGCTCTACAATGAGCAGTTCTTC.

The J gene is TRBJ2-5, the V gene TRBV5-4; 12 bases map to TRBD2. The germline CDR1 and CDR2 sequences are SGHNT and YYREEE (reference sequence). CDR3 length equals 18 residues. V lost 4 bases and J lost 5; bases outside the gene matches: 15. The CDR3 DNA is TGTGCCAGCAGCCCTACCCCGGAGGCTAGCGGGAGGGCGGAGACCCAGTACTTC. Its translation: CASSPTPEASGRAETQYF.

The rearrangement uses TRBV21-1 and TRBJ2-3; the table's D call TRBD2 went unverified against the DNA. TRBV21-1 is tagged as a pseudogene. The CDR3 totals 19 residues. CDR3 region: CASSKDDWREGRSYDTQYF. The CDR3 bases are TGTGCCAGCAGCAAAGACGACTGGCGGGAGGGCCGGTCATATGATACGCAGTATTTT.